Sequencing of this T cell receptor (beta chain) was carried out in a study of CD8 T cells in Susac syndrome. cDNA came from around 0.5 to 1 ug RNA primed by random hexamers. TCRdb reprocessed the immunoSEQ multiplex PCR reads via MiXCR and lists one record per CDR3 protein. The sample shows some 200,000 distinct CDR3 sequences, approximately 96% of them seen only once. CDR1 is LGHDT, CDR2 YNNKEL, per germline (reference sequence). Trimming pared 0 bases from V and 1 base from J, leaving 11 bases between. The CDR3 extends over 16 amino acids. The chain combines TRBV3-1 with TRBJ2-3, with no clear D. Sequencing was performed on CD4+ T cells from PBMCs. This receptor was obtained from a human donor with Susac syndrome. DNA of the CDR3: TGTGCCAGCAGCCAAGAGCCAGCGTCGGGCACAGATACGCAGTATTTT. Translated, it gives CASSQEPASGTDTQYF.